This T cell receptor (beta chain) is from a study of blood T cells in healthy people across ages. This clonotype was observed a handful of times. Its antigen is undetermined. Study-wide results and caveats: It was not possible, with unsorted PBMCs, to conclusively compare naive and antigen-experienced cells. Strongly correlated with naive T cell percentage was TCR beta diversity.

Primers used in a second PCR of roughly 6 to 11 cycles were a sample-barcoded 5' primer and a J-beta primer mix. TCRdb used MiXCR to reprocess the 5' RACE reads, holding one entry per CDR3 protein. The data show nearly 800,000 distinct CDR3 sequences, with roughly three fifths seen just once and 25% to 30% held by the top ten. The receptor was isolated from a man aged 40-49 years in good health. The sequenced sample was blood.

The CDR3 DNA sequence: TGCGCCAGCAGCCAAGAGTTGGACAATGAGCAGTTCTTC. Amino acid sequence: CASSQELDNEQFF. The genes are TRBV4-1 and TRBJ2-1; D ambiguous. The CDR3 runs to 13 residues. V lost 0 bases, J lost 5 bases, and 5 bases lay in between. CDR1 MGHRA and CDR2 YSYEKL come from the germline V gene.